This T cell receptor beta chain was profiled in a study of T cell responses to AZD1222 COVID-19 vaccine. Study-level results: Compared with day 0, the breadth and depth of the Spike-specific TCR repertoire rose significantly after two doses of AZD1222.

With respect to this clone: What it recognizes is unknown.

This CDR3 contains 16 residues. The V gene end was trimmed by 5 bases and the J gene end by 3 bases; junction bases not matched to a gene: 9. Per the germline V gene, CDR1 is SGHTA and CDR2 is FQGNSA. Generated by immunoSEQ multiplex PCR, the TCRdb table keeps only in-frame clones and is missing some. The table has about 64,000 clones, 75% to 95% seen once; the top ten hold roughly 6%. The specimen was peripheral blood, collected 28 days after the second dose of the MenACWY control vaccine. The V call is TRBV7-2, the J call TRBJ2-7; 11 positions agree with TRBD1. This clonotype was sampled from an adult who received the MenACWY meningococcal vaccine as a control. CDR3 bases: TGTGCCAGCAGCGGCACGCCGGGACAGGGGGTCTACGAGCAGTACTTC. It yields the protein CASSGTPGQGVYEQYF.